Listed here is a single T cell receptor (beta chain). This CDR3 contains 16 residues. Germline CDR1 reads MRHNA; CDR2 reads SNTAGT. The germline V and J ends were trimmed by 0 bases and 7 bases, with 18 bases remaining between them. The data were taken from a study of cytomegalovirus exposure and HLA in healthy donors. Using immunoSEQ multiplex PCR, the repertoire was profiled, and TCRdb retains in-frame clones only, with some absent. This sample has approximately 76,000 clones; roughly 94% occur once, and the top ten carry approximately 3.4%. This chain links TRBV6-4 with TRBJ1-2, with no clear D. The receptor was derived from a woman aged 18-29 years in good health and CMV-seropositive. The sequenced sample was PBMCs. CDR3 DNA: TGTGCCAGCAGTGACTCCATGGAGGACTCGATACGTGGCTACACCTTC. Its protein product is CASSDSMEDSIRGYTF.